This T cell receptor (beta chain) emerged from a study of control samples from healthy donors and cancer patients. The CDR3 has 16 residues. Germline trimming cut 1 base from V and 2 bases from J; bases unmatched to any gene: 6. Per the germline V gene, CDR1 is SGHNT and CDR2 is YYREEE (reference sequence). The assay was immunoSEQ multiplex PCR, and TCRdb's table has in-frame clones only and misses some. Of 80,000 or so clones listed, around 92% are singletons. This clone was recorded only once. This clonotype was obtained from a woman aged 55 to 70 in good health. The material sequenced was blood. The V call is TRBV5-4, the J call TRBJ2-7, with 10 nucleotides matching TRBD2. This CDR3 reads CASSLNLAGATYEQYF. CDR3 sequence (DNA): TGTGCCAGCAGCTTGAACCTAGCGGGGGCAACCTACGAGCAGTACTTC.